These T cell receptor beta chains were read from a single sample in a study of memory CD8 T cells in hepatitis C reinfection. The repertoire was sequenced with immunoSEQ multiplex PCR; TCRdb's copy has only in-frame clones and lacks some. Counted here are just over 50,000 clones, nearly 90% occurring once; the ten biggest clones make up 0.9% to 1.1%. Sequencing was performed on naive CD8+ T cells sorted from blood. The receptors derive from a man younger than 35 with hepatitis C virus infection. Both conserved end residues are part of each CDR3. D genes are given only for firm matches. Size is stated for part of the rows, as once, few or many counts, or as a class when the clone is expanded.

d_call,clone_size,v_call,j_call,cdr3_nt,cdr3_aa
TRBD1,NA,TRBV11-2,TRBJ2-7,TGTGCCAGCAGCTTCGGGCAGGGGGCGGGCGAGCAGTACTTC,CASSFGQGAGEQYF
TRBD1,NA,TRBV27,TRBJ1-1,TGTGCCAGCACAAATGCCGGGACAGGGGGCACTGAAGCTTTCTTT,CASTNAGTGGTEAFF
TRBD2,NA,TRBV19,TRBJ2-5,TGTGCCAGTAGTAGGGGACTAGCCTGTTACTTC,CASSRGLACYF
TRBD2,NA,TRBV11-1,TRBJ2-1,TGTGCCACGTCTCTACTGGGGGGGTCCTACAATGAGCAGTTCTTC,CATSLLGGSYNEQFF
NA,NA,TRBV11-2,TRBJ2-2,TGTGCCAGCAGCTTAGTGGTGGGACTGCTGAACACCGGGGAGCTGTTTTTT,CASSLVVGLLNTGELFF
TRBD2,NA,TRBV5-1,TRBJ2-3,TGCGCCAGCAGCCTCGGGACTAGTTTGTTGGATACGCAGTATTTT,CASSLGTSLLDTQYF
NA,once,TRBV27,TRBJ2-3,TGTGCCAGCAGTCACAACAGGGCAGATACGCAGTATTTT,CASSHNRADTQYF
TRBD2,NA,TRBV10-3,TRBJ2-7,TGTGCCATCAGTGAGTCAGGGGCGGGAGGGCCCTCCTACGAGCAGTACTTC,CAISESGAGGPSYEQYF
NA,NA,TRBV13,TRBJ1-2,TGTGCCAGCACCCGTAGGGGGATAACTAACTATGGCTACACCTTC,CASTRRGITNYGYTF
TRBD1,NA,TRBV7-9,TRBJ1-2,TGTGCCAGCCGCGAACAGGGGACGAATGGCTACACCTTC,CASREQGTNGYTF
NA,NA,TRBV7-4,TRBJ1-2,TGTGCCAGCAGCTTAGTGGTATCGGGGGGTGATGGCTACACCTTC,CASSLVVSGGDGYTF
TRBD2,NA,TRBV9,TRBJ2-3,TGTGCCAGCAGCGCGCCACTAGCGGGACGAATAGATACGCAGTATTTT,CASSAPLAGRIDTQYF
TRBD2,NA,TRBV4-1,TRBJ2-7,TGCGCCAGCAGCCAAGATCCGCCGGCGGGAGGCCTCACCTACGAGCAGTACTTC,CASSQDPPAGGLTYEQYF
TRBD2,once,TRBV11-2,TRBJ2-1,TGTGCCAGCAGTTGGAGGGCCCTAGCGGGAGAGGGGGATGAGCAGTTCTTC,CASSWRALAGEGDEQFF
TRBD2,NA,TRBV11-3,TRBJ2-1,TGTGCCAGCAGCAGAGGGGGGGGCCGGGAGGGATACAATGAGCAGTTCTTC,CASSRGGGREGYNEQFF
TRBD2,once,TRBV7-9,TRBJ2-7,TGTGCCAGCAGCTCGACGGAGGTAGGTGGGACGGGAGGCGCCTACGAGCAGTACTTC,CASSSTEVGGTGGAYEQYF
NA,NA,TRBV27,TRBJ1-2,TGTGCCAGCAGTGAATACGTGGGCTTCGACTATGGCTACACCTTC,CASSEYVGFDYGYTF
TRBD1,NA,TRBV19,TRBJ1-4,TGTGCCAGTAGAGGGACAGCTGAAAAACTGTTTTTT,CASRGTAEKLFF
TRBD2,NA,TRBV7-9,TRBJ2-5,TGTGCCAGCAGCCCCGAAAGCGGGAGGGCCTTTGAGACCCAGTACTTC,CASSPESGRAFETQYF
NA,NA,TRBV6-5,TRBJ2-5,TGTGCCAGCAGTTACGGGGCGGATCAAGAGACCCAGTACTTC,CASSYGADQETQYF
NA,NA,TRBV29-1,TRBJ2-3,TGCAGCGTTATTGAAGCAAGCACAGATACGCAGTATTTT,CSVIEASTDTQYF
NA,few,TRBV2,TRBJ1-1,TGTGCCAGCAGTCAGGAGAACACTGAAGCTTTCTTT,CASSQENTEAFF
TRBD2,NA,TRBV7-3,TRBJ2-2,TGTGCCAGCAGCTTATTCCCCGAGACTAGCGGGATCCTAACCGGGGAGCTGTTTTTT,CASSLFPETSGILTGELFF
TRBD2,NA,TRBV7-2,TRBJ2-1,TGTGCCAGCAGCCCCCGACTAGCTACCGATGAGCAGTTCTTC,CASSPRLATDEQFF
TRBD1,NA,TRBV19,TRBJ1-5,TGTGCCAGTAGCCCGGACAGGGGGGATCAGCCCCAGCATTTT,CASSPDRGDQPQHF
NA,NA,TRBV4-1,TRBJ1-5,TGCGCCAGCAGCCAGATCGGTGGGGGGAATAGCAATCAGCCCCAGCATTTT,CASSQIGGGNSNQPQHF
TRBD1,NA,TRBV4-1,TRBJ1-4,TGCGCCAGCAGCCAAGGACGCGGACAGGGTAATGAAAAACTGTTTTTT,CASSQGRGQGNEKLFF
TRBD1,NA,TRBV19,TRBJ1-5,TGTGCCAGTAGTCTTATCCGGGACAGTAATATTTTGGGGAATCAGCCCCAGCATTTT,CASSLIRDSNILGNQPQHF
NA,once,TRBV6-5,TRBJ1-2,TGTGCCAGCAGTTACTCGCTGGGCCAAGGCTATGGCTACACCTTC,CASSYSLGQGYGYTF
NA,NA,TRBV19,TRBJ2-7,TGTGCCAGTAGCCCAGCGGGCTACTACGAGCAGTACTTC,CASSPAGYYEQYF
NA,NA,TRBV21-1,TRBJ2-7,TGTGCCAGCAGCAAAACAGGGAACAACTACGAGCAGTACTTC,CASSKTGNNYEQYF
NA,NA,TRBV28,TRBJ1-1,TGTGCCAGCAGTTCTGAACGACTGACGAACACTGAAGCTTTCTTT,CASSSERLTNTEAFF
NA,NA,TRBV21-1,TRBJ1-4,TGTGCCAGCAGCCCCCCTGGGCGGGGGGAAAAACTGTTTTTT,CASSPPGRGEKLFF
TRBD1,NA,TRBV19,TRBJ2-7,TGTGCCAGTAGCGAACAGGGGACCTACGGGCAGTACTTC,CASSEQGTYGQYF
NA,NA,TRBV28,TRBJ1-6,TGTGCCAGCAGTTTACCTATACCAACAGGGTTCTTAGTTGGTAATTCACCCCTCCACTTT,CASSLPIPTGFLVGNSPLHF
TRBD1,NA,TRBV29-1,TRBJ1-2,TGCAGCGATGGGACAGGTGGAGGCTACACCTTC,CSDGTGGGYTF